This is a list of T cell receptor beta chains from one sample in a study of blood T cell repertoires in COVID-19. Assay: immunoSEQ multiplex PCR; the TCRdb copy retains only in-frame clones and omits some. The repertoire holds around 470,000 clones, with around 91% as singletons. Sequenced sample: PBMCs or T cells enriched from blood (not recorded which). The source is a man younger than 35 who had recovered from COVID-19. Both conserved end residues are part of each CDR3. D genes are given only for firm matches. Only part of the rows carry a size: once, few, many, or a class if the clone is expanded.

v_call	d_call	j_call	clone_size	cdr3_length	cdr3_aa	cdr3_nt
TRBV5-1	TRBD1	TRBJ1-1	.	12	CASSPDRLWAFF	TGCGCCAGCAGCCCGGACAGGCTTTGGGCTTTCTTT
TRBV27	.	TRBJ1-3	.	15	CASSLYPGSGNTIYF	TGTGCCAGCAGTTTATACCCAGGCTCTGGAAACACCATATATTTT
TRBV16	.	TRBJ1-3	once	18	CASSQSVQPGMSGNTIYF	TGTGCCAGCAGCCAATCGGTGCAACCAGGGATGTCTGGAAACACCATATATTTT
TRBV9	.	TRBJ1-1	.	16	CASSVAGSRAGTEAFF	TGTGCCAGCAGCGTAGCGGGATCGAGGGCCGGGACTGAAGCTTTCTTT
TRBV28	.	TRBJ1-4	few	15	CASSLMGPRNEKLFF	TGTGCCAGCAGTTTAATGGGCCCCCGGAATGAAAAACTGTTTTTT
TRBV4-1	.	TRBJ2-5	.	15	CASSQSRGYQETQYF	TGCGCCAGCAGCCAGAGCAGGGGATATCAAGAGACCCAGTACTTC
TRBV6-1	.	TRBJ1-6	once	12	CASSEFRSPLHF	TGTGCCAGCAGTGAATTTCGGTCACCCCTCCACTTT
TRBV6-5	TRBD2	TRBJ2-1	.	15	CASRQLAGGPNEQFF	TGTGCCAGCAGACAACTAGCGGGGGGCCCCAATGAGCAGTTCTTC
TRBV14	TRBD1	TRBJ2-3	.	14	CASSQRQGTDTQYF	TGTGCCAGCAGCCAAAGACAGGGAACAGATACGCAGTATTTT
TRBV2	.	TRBJ1-4	.	13	CASSGGTNEKLFF	TGTGCCAGCAGCGGGGGGACTAATGAAAAACTGTTTTTT
TRBV4-1	.	TRBJ1-5	.	15	CASSQTGLSNQPQHF	TGCGCCAGCAGCCAAACAGGGCTTTCCAATCAGCCCCAGCATTTT
TRBV2	TRBD1	TRBJ2-5	.	14	CASRGDRGQETQYF	TGTGCCAGCAGGGGGGACAGGGGACAAGAGACCCAGTACTTC
TRBV19	TRBD2	TRBJ2-2	.	15	CASTSLAGDTGELFF	TGTGCCAGTACCTCGCTAGCGGGGGACACCGGGGAGCTGTTTTTT
TRBV9	.	TRBJ1-2	.	15	CASSVGPLNNYGYTF	TGTGCCAGCAGCGTAGGGCCTTTAAACAACTATGGCTACACCTTC
TRBV12-3/TRBV12-4	.	TRBJ1-2	once	13	CASSLGRTYGYTF	TGTGCCAGCAGTTTAGGTCGAACTTATGGCTACACCTTC